What follows are 32 T cell receptor beta chains derived from one specimen sequenced in a study of a mutant IDH1 vaccine in newly diagnosed glioma. Time point specified: baseline, week 1 (first vaccination visit). Treatment denoted: pre-vaccination baseline after standard-of-care therapy. Method: immunoSEQ multiplex PCR; TCRdb's copy keeps in-frame clones and lacks some. Of some 68,000 clones listed, 79% are singletons. The specimen was PBMCs, collected from a glioma patient treated with radiotherapy, temozolomide or both. Every receptor here comes from a man in his fifties or sixties with glioma.

This chain links TRBV6-5 with TRBJ1-1; unclear D gene. The CDR3 has 15 amino acids. Germline loops: CDR1 MNHEY, CDR2 SVGAGI. The V and J ends lost 0 bases and 0 bases respectively, with 8 bases between them. In DNA, the CDR3 is TGTGCCAGCAGTTACTCTTGGTACTTGAACACTGAAGCTTTCTTT. Protein product: CASSYSWYLNTEAFF.

This clone showed up just once. The gene calls are TRBV5-4 and TRBJ2-3; D is unclear. The CDR3 is 13 residues long. V was clipped by 0 bases and J by 0 bases, with 2 bases between them. Germline V gives CDR1 SGHNT, CDR2 YYREEE (reference sequence). In nucleotides, the CDR3 is TGTGCCAGCAGCTTGGACAGCACAGATACGCAGTATTTT. This translates into CASSLDSTDTQYF.

The gene calls are TRBV10-1 and TRBJ2-3; 8 bases match TRBD2. CDR3 size: 13 residues. Looked up from germline, CDR1 is WNHNN and CDR2 is SYGVQD (reference sequence). The junction had 2 bases not matched to a gene; V was cut back by 5 bases and J by 4 bases. This CDR3 is CASSRTSPDTQYF. The CDR3 nucleotides are TGCGCCAGCAGTCGGACTAGCCCAGATACGCAGTATTTT.

This rearrangement joins TRBV6-1 to TRBJ1-1, with unresolved D. CDR1 and CDR2 from the germline V gene are MNHNS and SASEGT. With 1 base removed from V and 5 bases from J, the gap between germline ends came to 8 bases. This CDR3 region has 13 residues. The CDR3 reads CASSEVGSTEAFF. Here the CDR3 DNA reads TGTGCCAGCAGTGAAGTAGGAAGTACTGAAGCTTTCTTT.

This clone was seen once. The chain has TRBV7-9 and TRBJ2-1; 7 bases line up with TRBD2. The CDR3 spans 13 residues. V shed 9 bases and J 10 bases; nucleotides not matched to a gene: 12. Germline loops: CDR1 SEHNR, CDR2 FQNEAQ (reference sequence). The CDR3 is CASLVGGEGEQFF. The DNA of the CDR3 is TGTGCCAGTCTCGTGGGGGGGGAAGGCGAGCAGTTCTTC.

The rearrangement links TRBV6-5 to TRBJ1-1; D is perhaps TRBD1 (5 bases). Per the germline V gene, CDR1 is MNHEY and CDR2 is SVGAGI. This CDR3 has 15 amino acids. The V gene lost 7 bases and the J gene lost 5 bases, with 20 bases spanning the gap. CDR3 sequence reads: CASTKGRGLETEAFF. CDR3 coding DNA: TGTGCCAGCACCAAAGGGAGGGGCTTAGAAACTGAAGCTTTCTTT.

This chain links TRBV2 with TRBJ2-2, with D possibly TRBD1 on 6 matching bases. Germline V gives CDR1 SNHLY, CDR2 FYNNEI. The CDR3 covers 16 residues. V was trimmed by 1 base and J by 5 bases, leaving 14 bases between them. For the CDR3, the DNA is TGTGCCAGCAGTGAAGACGTCGCGACAGGAACCGGGGAGCTGTTTTTT. It encodes CASSEDVATGTGELFF.

The chain uses TRBV6-1 and TRBJ1-3; D possibly corresponds to TRBD1 (5 bases). The V and J ends lost 7 bases and 4 bases respectively, with 11 bases between them. Germline lookup yields CDR1 MNHNS and CDR2 SASEGT. This CDR3 has 13 residues. The DNA for the CDR3 is TGTGCCAGCAAAGAGGGGCCGGGAAACACCATATATTTT. Residues: CASKEGPGNTIYF.

Note on this clone: The sample has other DNA sequences that encode this CDR3 too. The CDR3 here is CASSPDSSYEQYF. The CDR3, as DNA: TGCGCCAGCAGCCCCGACAGCTCCTACGAGCAGTACTTC. The chain is built from TRBV5-1 and TRBJ2-7, with a possible D match to TRBD1 (5 bases). V dropped 4 bases and J dropped 0 bases, with 8 bases sitting between them. The CDR3 has 13 residues. The germline V gene encodes CDR1 SGHRS and CDR2 YFSETQ. Drawing the rest from reference TRBV5-1 and TRBJ2-7, the complete variable domain is KAGVTQTPRYLIKTRGQQVTLSCSPISGHRSVSWYQQTPGQGLQFLFEYFSETQRNKGNFPGRFSGRQFSNSRSEMNVSTLELGDSALYLCASSPDSSYEQYFGPGTRLTVT.

This rearrangement joins TRBV4-2 to TRBJ1-6; D uncertain. This CDR3 comprises 15 residues. The germline V gene has CDR1 LGHNA and CDR2 YNFKEQ. V lost 0 bases and J lost 10, with 13 bases in between. CDR3 DNA sequence: TGTGCCAGCAGCCAAGATCCAGATCTCGAATCACCCCTCCACTTT. It codes for CASSQDPDLESPLHF.

The chain uses TRBV5-1 and TRBJ1-4, with D tentatively TRBD1 (5 bases). The CDR3 totals 11 residues. In germline, CDR1 is SGHRS, CDR2 YFSETQ. With 8 bases removed from V and 7 bases from J, the gap between germline ends came to 9 bases. CDR3 sequence: CASSGGEKLFF. For the CDR3, the DNA is TGCGCCAGTTCGGGGGGTGAAAAACTGTTTTTT.

V is TRBV25-1 and J is TRBJ1-2, with D possibly matching TRBD1 (6 bases). Germline CDR1 reads MGHDK; CDR2 reads SYGVNS. Trimming left V 1 base short and J 3 bases short, with 15 bases between. The CDR3 extends over 16 amino acids. The CDR3 loop reads CASSEFPPGVDYGYTF. CDR3 coding DNA: TGTGCCAGCAGTGAATTCCCCCCAGGGGTAGACTATGGCTACACCTTC.

The chain recombines TRBV4-3 with TRBJ2-1, with D possibly matching TRBD2 (6 bases). Between the trimmed V and J ends, which lost 0 bases and 1 base, there was a span of 10 bases. The CDR3 has 16 residues. Germline-derived CDR1 and CDR2 are LGHNA and YSLEER. The CDR3 DNA follows: TGCGCCAGCAGCCAAGATAAGGGAGGATCCTACAATGAGCAGTTCTTC. This translates into CASSQDKGGSYNEQFF.

This clone was seen only a few times. Other DNA variants within this sample encode the same CDR3. The V and J genes are TRBV27 and TRBJ2-7; D ambiguous. V dropped 8 bases and J dropped 0 bases, with 11 bases sitting between them. The CDR3 loop spans 13 amino acids. In germline, CDR1 is MNHEY, CDR2 SMNVEV (reference sequence). CDR3 region: CASRPISSYEQYF. The CDR3 coding sequence is TGTGCCAGCCGGCCGATATCCTCCTACGAGCAGTACTTC.

The chain uses TRBV29-1 and TRBJ2-1; maybe TRBD1 (5 bases). The CDR3 length is 14 residues. The V gene lost 4 bases and the J gene lost 0 bases, with 10 bases spanning the gap. Germline-derived CDR1 and CDR2 are SQVTM and ANQGSEA. This chain's CDR3 is CSVVKDISYNEQFF. Here the CDR3 DNA reads TGCAGCGTTGTAAAGGACATCTCCTACAATGAGCAGTTCTTC.

This chain joins TRBV5-4 and TRBJ2-1; D might be TRBD1 (7 bases). From germline, CDR1 is SGHNT and CDR2 YYREEE (reference sequence). CDR3 length: 16 amino acids. V was trimmed by 3 bases and J by 8 bases, leaving 21 bases between them. The CDR3 nucleotides are TGTGCCAGCAGCTCCCTAGGTGGCCTCAGGGGGGATGAGCAGTTCTTC. Residues: CASSSLGGLRGDEQFF. The full variable domain, its missing parts supplied by reference TRBV5-4 and TRBJ2-1, is ETGVTQSPTHLIKTRGQQVTLRCSSQSGHNTVSWYQQALGQGPQFIFQYYREEENGRGNFPPRFSGLQFPNYSSELNVNALELDDSALYLCASSSLGGLRGDEQFFGPGTRLTVL.

This clone came up a few times. This chain joins TRBV29-1 and TRBJ2-1; the match to TRBD2 covers 8 bases. The CDR3 extends over 13 amino acids. J gave up 2 bases and V 5 bases, and 2 bases lay outside the gene matches. CDR1 SQVTM and CDR2 ANQGSEA come from the germline V gene. CDR3 sequence reads: CSVRGLAYNEQFF. The CDR3, as DNA: TGCAGCGTTCGGGGACTAGCCTACAATGAGCAGTTCTTC.

This chain joins TRBV18 and TRBJ1-3; possibly TRBD1 for D (6 bases). The V gene's germline CDR1 is KGHSH and CDR2 LQKENI. CDR3 length: 15 residues. V dropped 6 bases and J dropped 0 bases, with 12 bases sitting between them. The CDR3 reads CASSPTGSSGNTIYF. The CDR3 DNA follows: TGTGCCAGCTCTCCTACAGGGAGCTCTGGAAACACCATATATTTT.

The sample holds one count of this clone. The chain is built from TRBV6-5 and TRBJ1-2; 9 bases are shared with TRBD1. Germline V gene lookup returns CDR1 MNHEY and CDR2 SVGAGI. After removal of 10 bases from V and 2 bases from J, the junction contained 5 bases not matched to a gene. This CDR3 comprises 13 residues. CDR3 amino acids: CATRDRVNYGYTF. The CDR3 bases are TGTGCCACCCGGGACAGGGTCAACTATGGCTACACCTTC.

V usage is TRBV4-3 and J usage is TRBJ2-4; TRBD1 aligns across 8 bases. J lost 0 bases, V lost 0 bases, and 13 bases had no gene match. Looked up from germline, CDR1 is LGHNA and CDR2 is YSLEER. CDR3 size: 20 residues. The CDR3 bases are TGCGCCAGCAGCCAAGATTATTCGGACAGGGCCGAACTAGCCAAAAACATTCAGTACTTC. Its translation is CASSQDYSDRAELAKNIQYF.

The J gene is TRBJ2-6, the V gene TRBV6-5, with D possibly matching TRBD1 (5 bases). V was pared by 5 bases and J by 4 bases, with 12 bases between. The germline V gene has CDR1 MNHEY and CDR2 SVGAGI. This CDR3 is built from 15 residues. The CDR3 here is CASSRPTAGANVLTF. CDR3 nucleotide sequence: TGTGCCAGCAGTCGACCGACAGCCGGGGCCAACGTCCTGACTTTC.

This rearrangement joins TRBV2 to TRBJ2-2; D unresolved. Trimming pared 1 base from V and 7 bases from J, leaving 13 bases between. Germline V lookup: CDR1 SNHLY, CDR2 FYNNEI. This CDR3 has 15 amino acids. The CDR3, as DNA: TGTGCCAGCAGTGAAGTCTCCCCCCCCCGCGGGGAGCTGTTTTTT. As protein: CASSEVSPPRGELFF.

The chain has TRBV5-4 and TRBJ2-5; 7 bases map to TRBD1. The CDR3 spans 15 residues. V was pared by 1 base and J by 1 base, with 4 bases of the junction left unmatched. Germline loops: CDR1 SGHNT, CDR2 YYREEE (reference sequence). The CDR3 nucleotides read TGTGCCAGCAGCTTGCGACAGGGTATCCAAGAGACCCAGTACTTC. Its translation is CASSLRQGIQETQYF.

The rearrangement joins TRBV7-9 to TRBJ2-5; maybe TRBD1 (6 bases). V was cut by 2 bases and J by 2 bases, with 18 bases left in between. Germline CDR1 is SEHNR and CDR2 is FQNEAQ (reference sequence). The CDR3 has 17 amino acids. The CDR3 here is CASSLRGGRVIQETQYF. The CDR3 region has the DNA TGTGCCAGCAGCTTACGAGGGGGACGGGTGATACAAGAGACCCAGTACTTC.

The chain links TRBV14 to TRBJ1-6, with D hard to call. This CDR3 contains 14 residues. V lost 6 bases and J 9 bases, leaving 15 bases between the germline ends. The germline V gene has CDR1 SGHDN and CDR2 FVKESK. For the CDR3, the DNA is TGTGCCAGCAGATCAGGCGGTTCGGCTTCACCCCTCCACTTT. Residues: CASRSGGSASPLHF. Full variable domain (rest looked up from reference TRBV14 and TRBJ1-6): EAGVTQFPSHSVIEKGQTVTLRCDPISGHDNLYWYRRVMGKEIKFLLHFVKESKQDESGMPNNRFLAERTGGTYSTLKVQPAELEDSGVYFCASRSGGSASPLHFGNGTRLTVT.

This clone has only a few counts. V is TRBV6-5 and J is TRBJ1-5; TRBD1 agrees at 8 bases. The CDR3 has 14 amino acids. J was trimmed by 5 bases and V by 6 bases; bases with no gene match: 6. Germline CDR1 and CDR2: MNHEY and SVGAGI. As DNA, the CDR3 is TGTGCCAGCAGGTCCCGGACAGGGCATCAGCCCCAGCATTTT. Translated, it gives CASRSRTGHQPQHF.

The V gene is TRBV4-1, the J gene TRBJ2-3, with D unresolved. CDR1 is MGHRA and CDR2 is YSYEKL in the germline V gene. The CDR3 is made up of 12 amino acids. With 1 base removed from V and 4 bases from J, the gap between germline ends came to 3 bases. CDR3: CASSQGADTQYF. CDR3 DNA: TGCGCCAGCAGCCAAGGAGCAGATACGCAGTATTTT.

This chain links TRBV7-8 with TRBJ1-2; D not certain. CDR1 is SGHVS and CDR2 is FQNEAQ in the germline V gene. Trimming pared 0 bases from V and 8 bases from J, leaving 13 bases between. This CDR3 spans 14 amino acids. CDR3 residues: CASSLAPAYTGYTF. The CDR3 DNA follows: TGTGCCAGCAGCTTAGCGCCAGCTTATACAGGCTACACCTTC.

The chain links TRBV25-1 to TRBJ2-1, with TRBD1 matching over 8 bases. Trimming removed 3 bases from V and 4 bases from J; junction bases left unmatched: 5. The germline gives CDR1 MGHDK, CDR2 SYGVNS. CDR3 length equals 15 residues. The CDR3 protein is CASSDGTGLYNEQFF. For the CDR3, the DNA is TGTGCCAGCAGTGACGGGACAGGTCTTTACAATGAGCAGTTCTTC.

This sequence joins TRBV6-5 and TRBJ1-1, with TRBD1 as a possible D gene (6 bases). Trimming cost V 7 bases and J 2 bases, with 11 bases left between them. The CDR3 is 13 amino acids. Germline V gene data show CDR1 as MNHEY and CDR2 as SVGAGI. The DNA for the CDR3 is TGTGCCAGCACCCAGACAGGAAACACTGAAGCTTTCTTT. Its protein product is CASTQTGNTEAFF.

The chain is built from TRBV4-1 and TRBJ2-5; D unresolved. The CDR3 runs 16 residues. The germline V gene has CDR1 MGHRA and CDR2 YSYEKL. V lost 1 base to trimming and J lost 5 bases, with 17 bases between them. For the CDR3, the DNA is TGCGCCAGCAGCCAAGTTGACCCGAGCCACAAGGAGACCCAGTACTTC. Translated: CASSQVDPSHKETQYF.

This clone was seen more than once but under ten times. The chain uses TRBV20-1 and TRBJ1-2, with D tentatively TRBD1 (5 bases). Trimming took 5 bases from V and 6 from J, leaving 7 bases between them. Looked up from germline, CDR1 is DFQATT and CDR2 is SNEGSKA (reference sequence). The CDR3 runs 10 residues. CDR3 loop: CSAGTNGYTF. The CDR3 region has the DNA TGCAGTGCTGGGACCAATGGCTACACCTTC.